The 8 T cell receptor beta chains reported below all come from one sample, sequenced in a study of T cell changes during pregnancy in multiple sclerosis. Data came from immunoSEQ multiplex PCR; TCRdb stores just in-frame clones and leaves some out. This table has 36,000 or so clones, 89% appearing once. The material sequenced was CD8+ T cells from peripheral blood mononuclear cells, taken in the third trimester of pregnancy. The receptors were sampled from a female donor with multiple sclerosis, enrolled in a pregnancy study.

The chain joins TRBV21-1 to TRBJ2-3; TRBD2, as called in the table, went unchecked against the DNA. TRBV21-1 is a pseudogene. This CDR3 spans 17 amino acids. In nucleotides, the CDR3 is TGTGCCAGCAGCAAAATCCTACCTAAGCCTTTCACAGATACGCAGTATTTT. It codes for CASSKILPKPFTDTQYF.

CDR3 DNA: TGCGCCAGCAGCCAAGATCGGGGGACAGCGGACGGAGGCGAGCAGTACTTC. Translating gives CASSQDRGTADGGEQYF. This chain joins TRBV4-3 and TRBJ2-7, with TRBD1 as a possible D gene (7 bases). The CDR3 covers 17 residues. Germline CDR1 is LGHNA and CDR2 is YSLEER. V was clipped by 0 bases and J by 6 bases, with 21 bases between them.

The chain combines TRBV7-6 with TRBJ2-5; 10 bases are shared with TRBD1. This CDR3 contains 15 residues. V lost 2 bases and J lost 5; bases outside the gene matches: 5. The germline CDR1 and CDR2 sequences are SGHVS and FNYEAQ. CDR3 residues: CASSLTTGGLETQYF. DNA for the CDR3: TGTGCCAGCAGCTTAACGACAGGGGGCCTGGAGACCCAGTACTTC.

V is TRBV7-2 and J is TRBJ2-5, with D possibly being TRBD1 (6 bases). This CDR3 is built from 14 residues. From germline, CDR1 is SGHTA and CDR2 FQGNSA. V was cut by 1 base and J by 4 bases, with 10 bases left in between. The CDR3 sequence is CASSLEWGPETQYF. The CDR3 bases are TGTGCCAGCAGCTTAGAATGGGGGCCAGAGACCCAGTACTTC. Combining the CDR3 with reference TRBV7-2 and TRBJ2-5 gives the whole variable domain GAGVSQSPSNKVTEKGKDVELRCDPISGHTALYWYRQSLGQGLEFLIYFQGNSAPDKSGLPSDRFSAERTGGSVSTLTIQRTQQEDSAVYLCASSLEWGPETQYFGPGTRLLVL.

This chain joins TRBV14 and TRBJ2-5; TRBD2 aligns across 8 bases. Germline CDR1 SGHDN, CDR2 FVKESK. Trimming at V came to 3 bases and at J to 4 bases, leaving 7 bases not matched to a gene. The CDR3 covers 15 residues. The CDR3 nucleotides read TGTGCCAGCAGCCAGATCGGGACTAGTCGAGAGACCCAGTACTTC. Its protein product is CASSQIGTSRETQYF.

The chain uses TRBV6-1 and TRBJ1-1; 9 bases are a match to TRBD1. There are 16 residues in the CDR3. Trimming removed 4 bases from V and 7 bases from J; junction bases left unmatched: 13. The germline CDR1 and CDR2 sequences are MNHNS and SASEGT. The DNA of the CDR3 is TGTGCCAGCAGTGCACTCTTCGGGACAGGGATAGGTGAAGCTTTCTTT. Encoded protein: CASSALFGTGIGEAFF.

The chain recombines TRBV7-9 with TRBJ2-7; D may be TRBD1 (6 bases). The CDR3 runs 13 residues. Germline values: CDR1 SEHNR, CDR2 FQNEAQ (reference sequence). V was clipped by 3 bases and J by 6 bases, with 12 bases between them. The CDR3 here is CASSFDPGAEQYF. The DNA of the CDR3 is TGTGCCAGCAGCTTCGACCCAGGGGCCGAGCAGTACTTC.

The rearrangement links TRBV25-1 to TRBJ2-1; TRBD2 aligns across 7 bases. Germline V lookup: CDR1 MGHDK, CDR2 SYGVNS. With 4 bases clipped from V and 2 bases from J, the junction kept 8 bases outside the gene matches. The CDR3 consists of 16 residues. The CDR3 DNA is TGTGCCAGCAGTGTTCCTGGGGGAGGGACCTACAATGAGCAGTTCTTC. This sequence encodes CASSVPGGGTYNEQFF.